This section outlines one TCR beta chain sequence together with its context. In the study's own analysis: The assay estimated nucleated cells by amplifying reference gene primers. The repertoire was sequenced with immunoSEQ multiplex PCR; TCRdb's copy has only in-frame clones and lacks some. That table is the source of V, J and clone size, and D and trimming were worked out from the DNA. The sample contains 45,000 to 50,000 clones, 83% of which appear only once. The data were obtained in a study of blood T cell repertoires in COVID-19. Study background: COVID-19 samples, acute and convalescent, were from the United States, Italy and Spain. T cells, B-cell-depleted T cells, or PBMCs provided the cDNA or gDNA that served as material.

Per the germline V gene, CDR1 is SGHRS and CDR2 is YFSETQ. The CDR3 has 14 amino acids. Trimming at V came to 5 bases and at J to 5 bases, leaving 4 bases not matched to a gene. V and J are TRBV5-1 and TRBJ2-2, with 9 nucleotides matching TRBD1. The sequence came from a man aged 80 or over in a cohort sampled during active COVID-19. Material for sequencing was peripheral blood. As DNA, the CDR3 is TGCGCCAGCAGTTCTGGACAGGGGACCGGGGAGCTGTTTTTT. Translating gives CASSSGQGTGELFF.